This T cell receptor (beta chain) was captured by sequencing in a study of OX40 agonist ivuxolimab in advanced cancers. This CDR3 has 16 residues. With V trimmed by 6 bases and J by 3 bases, 14 bases remained unmatched. CDR1 and CDR2 (germline): MNHNY, SVGAGI (reference sequence). Clones were sequenced by immunoSEQ multiplex PCR, and TCRdb holds only the in-frame ones, with some missing. Here the sample spans tens of thousands of clones, approximately 90% being singletons. J is TRBJ2-7 and V is TRBV6-6, with TRBD2 matching 7 bases. The TCR originated in an adult with an advanced solid tumor such as melanoma, head and neck, liver or kidney cancer. The material sequenced was CD4+ or CD8+ T cells sorted from blood, taken in a trial of the OX40 agonist ivuxolimab. For the CDR3, the DNA is TGTGCCAGCAGGTCCTCTCTGGCGGGGGACTACTACGAGCAGTACTTC. Amino acid sequence: CASRSSLAGDYYEQYF.